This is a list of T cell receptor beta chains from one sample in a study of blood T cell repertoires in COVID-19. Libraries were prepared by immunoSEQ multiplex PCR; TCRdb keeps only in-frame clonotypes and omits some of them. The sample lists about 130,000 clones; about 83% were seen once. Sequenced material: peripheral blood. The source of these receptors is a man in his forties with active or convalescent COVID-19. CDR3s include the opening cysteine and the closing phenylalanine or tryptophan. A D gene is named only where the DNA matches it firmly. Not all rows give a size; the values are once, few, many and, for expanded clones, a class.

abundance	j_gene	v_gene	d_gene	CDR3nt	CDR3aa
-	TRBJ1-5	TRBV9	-	TGTGCCAGCAGCGTAGAAGGGAGTGAGCAGCCCCAGCATTTT	CASSVEGSEQPQHF
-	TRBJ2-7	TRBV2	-	TGTGCCGGGGCAAAATCCTACGAGCAGTACTTC	CAGAKSYEQYF
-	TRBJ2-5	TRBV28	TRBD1	TGTGCCAGCCCCCCCAGACCGGGACAGGGCCCAGAAGAGACCCAGTACTTC	CASPPRPGQGPEETQYF
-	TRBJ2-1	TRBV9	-	TGTGCCAGCAGCAACCGACAGAGTGAGCAGTTCTTC	CASSNRQSEQFF
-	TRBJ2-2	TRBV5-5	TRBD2	TGTGCCAGCAGCTTAGCGGGGGGGACCGGGGAGCTGTTTTTT	CASSLAGGTGELFF
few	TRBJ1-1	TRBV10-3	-	TGTGCCATCAGTGAGTCCGCTTCGTTGGGGGGAGGCACTGAAGCTTTCTTT	CAISESASLGGGTEAFF
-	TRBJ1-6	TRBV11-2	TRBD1	TGTGCCAGCAGCTTGGACAGGGGTAATTCACCCCTCCACTTT	CASSLDRGNSPLHF
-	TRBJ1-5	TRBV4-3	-	TGCGCCAGCAGCCAAGACAGGCTCAATCAGCCCCAGCATTTT	CASSQDRLNQPQHF
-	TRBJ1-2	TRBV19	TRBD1	TGTGCCAGTAGTATAGGTTGGACAGGGGCTAACTATGGCTACACCTTC	CASSIGWTGANYGYTF
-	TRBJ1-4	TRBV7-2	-	TGTGCCAGCAGAGGGGGAGGGGGACTTAATGAAAAACTGTTTTTT	CASRGGGGLNEKLFF
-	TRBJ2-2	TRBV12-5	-	TGTGCTAGTGGTCTGGGAACTGATAGTTGGAGCACCGGGGAGCTGTTTTTT	CASGLGTDSWSTGELFF
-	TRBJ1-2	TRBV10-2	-	TGCGCCAGCAGCAACGAGGGGGTGGGTGGCTACACCTTC	CASSNEGVGGYTF
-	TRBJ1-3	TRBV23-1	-	TGCGCCAGCAGTCAATCTGGGGGGGCTCCGAGAAACACCATATATTTT	CASSQSGGAPRNTIYF
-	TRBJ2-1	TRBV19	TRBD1	TGTGCCAGTAGACTACAGGGGGCTTCCTACAATGAGCAGTTCTTC	CASRLQGASYNEQFF
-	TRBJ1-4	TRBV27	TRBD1	TGTGCCAGCAGTTTACGCCGACAGGGGGCCGAAAAACTGTTTTTT	CASSLRRQGAEKLFF
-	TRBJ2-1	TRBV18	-	TGTGCCAGCTCAGCAGATGAGCAGTTCTTC	CASSADEQFF
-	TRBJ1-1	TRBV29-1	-	TGCAGCGTAGCCACAGGGTCAACGAACACTGAAGCTTTCTTT	CSVATGSTNTEAFF
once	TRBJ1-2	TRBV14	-	TGTGCCAGCGCCCTCGGCGGCGGCAACTATGGCTACACCTTC	CASALGGGNYGYTF
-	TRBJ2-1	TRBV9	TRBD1	TGTGCCAGCAGCGAGCGAACAGGGGCCAATGAGCAGTTCTTC	CASSERTGANEQFF
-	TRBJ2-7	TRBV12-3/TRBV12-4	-	TGTGCCAGCAGTTCCGGACTCTACGAGCAGTACTTC	CASSSGLYEQYF
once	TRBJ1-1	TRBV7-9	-	TGTGCCAGCAGCTTAGGAACTGTGAACACTGAAGCTTTCTTT	CASSLGTVNTEAFF
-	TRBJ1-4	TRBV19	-	TGTGCCAGTAGTGGTCGACAGCCAAATGAAAAACTGTTTTTT	CASSGRQPNEKLFF
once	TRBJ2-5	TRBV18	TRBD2	TGTGCCAGCTCACCACCTTCTAGCGGGGTTGGAGAGACCCAGTACTTC	CASSPPSSGVGETQYF
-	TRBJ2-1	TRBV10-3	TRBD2	TGTGCCATCAGTGAGGCTAGCGGGGGCTCCTACAATGAGCAGTTCTTC	CAISEASGGSYNEQFF
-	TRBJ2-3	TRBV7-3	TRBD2	TGTGCCAGCAGCTCGGGACTAGAAGTCGATACGCAGTATTTT	CASSSGLEVDTQYF
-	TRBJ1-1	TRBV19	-	TGTGCCGGAGGGGTTAGGGGCCTGAACACTGAAGCTTTCTTT	CAGGVRGLNTEAFF
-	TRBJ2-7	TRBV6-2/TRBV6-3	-	TGTGCCAGCAGTTATTTGGGGCCCTACGAGCAGTACTTC	CASSYLGPYEQYF
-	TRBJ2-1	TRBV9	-	TGTGCCAGCAGAGAAACAGGGTCCAATGAGCAGTTCTTC	CASRETGSNEQFF
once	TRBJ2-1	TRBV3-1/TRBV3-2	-	TGTGCCAGCAGCCCCGGGGCGGGGCCCAATGAGCAGTTCTTC	CASSPGAGPNEQFF
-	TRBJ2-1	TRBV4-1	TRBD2	TGCGCCAGCAGCCAAGGATCGGGGGGAAAATACAATGAGCAGTTCTTC	CASSQGSGGKYNEQFF
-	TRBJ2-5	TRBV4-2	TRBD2	TGTGCCAGCAGCCAAGATGGCGGGGGAACGTGGGAGACCCAGTACTTC	CASSQDGGGTWETQYF
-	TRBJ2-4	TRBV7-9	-	TGTGCCAGCAGCTTAGACCAGGGTATGGAGTACTTC	CASSLDQGMEYF
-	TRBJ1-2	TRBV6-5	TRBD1	TGTGCCAGCATCTACGGGACAGAAAATGGCTACACCTTC	CASIYGTENGYTF
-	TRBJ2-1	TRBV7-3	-	TGTGCCAGCAGCTTAGGAGCTAGCGACCTTAAGTTCTTC	CASSLGASDLKFF
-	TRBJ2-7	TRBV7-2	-	TGTGCCAGCAGCTCCCTCCTGAATGACAGGTCGAGCTCCTACGAGCAGTACTTC	CASSSLLNDRSSSYEQYF
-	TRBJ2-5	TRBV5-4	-	TGTGCCAGCAGCTTATCAGGGGGGAAAGAGACCCAGTACTTC	CASSLSGGKETQYF
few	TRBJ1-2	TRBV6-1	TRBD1	TGTGCCAGCAGTGAAAGGGGACAGGGGCGAGCTAACTATGGCTACACCTTC	CASSERGQGRANYGYTF
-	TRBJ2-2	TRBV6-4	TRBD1	TGTGCCAGCAGCCGGGACAGTCGAGGGGAGCTGTTTTTT	CASSRDSRGELFF
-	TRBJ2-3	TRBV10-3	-	TGTGCCATCAGTGAAGACAGTTTCACAGATACGCAGTATTTT	CAISEDSFTDTQYF
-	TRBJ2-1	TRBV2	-	TGTGCCAGCAGTGAAGACACGCCCCCAAATGAGCAGTTCTTC	CASSEDTPPNEQFF
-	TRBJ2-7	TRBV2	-	TGTGCCAGCAGAAACTTTCAAGGGTGGCAGGGCTACGAGCAGTACTTC	CASRNFQGWQGYEQYF
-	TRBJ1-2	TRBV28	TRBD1	TGTGCCAGCAGTCATGATGACAGGGATTCGTTTGGCTACACCTTC	CASSHDDRDSFGYTF
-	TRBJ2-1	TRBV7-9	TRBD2	TGTGCCAGCAGCATCTCTAGCGGACTCTACAATGAGCAGTTCTTC	CASSISSGLYNEQFF
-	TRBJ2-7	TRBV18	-	TGTGCCAGCTCACCACCTGAACAGGGTAACTACGAGCAGTACTTC	CASSPPEQGNYEQYF
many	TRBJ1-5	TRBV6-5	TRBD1	TGTGCCAGCAGCGACACAGGGGGCGCCAATCAGCCCCAGCATTTT	CASSDTGGANQPQHF
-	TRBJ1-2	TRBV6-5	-	TGTGCCACTCCCCCGGGGGAACGCTATGGCTACACCTTC	CATPPGERYGYTF
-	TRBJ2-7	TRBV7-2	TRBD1	TGTGCCAGCAGCCCCCGGGACAGGGAAACGGGCGAGCAGTACTTC	CASSPRDRETGEQYF
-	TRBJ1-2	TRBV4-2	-	TGTGCCAGCACCCGCGGGGGGAATAACTATGGCTACACCTTC	CASTRGGNNYGYTF
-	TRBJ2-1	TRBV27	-	TGTGCCAGCGGTCTGGGACTCACGAAGGGTTACAATGAGCAGTTCTTC	CASGLGLTKGYNEQFF
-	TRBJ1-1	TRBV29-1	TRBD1	TGCAGCAGCCGGGACAGGGGTAACACTGAAGCTTTCTTT	CSSRDRGNTEAFF
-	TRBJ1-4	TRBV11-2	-	TGTGCCAGCAGTACAGGTGTGTCAGGGTCTGCAACTAATGAAAAACTGTTTTTT	CASSTGVSGSATNEKLFF